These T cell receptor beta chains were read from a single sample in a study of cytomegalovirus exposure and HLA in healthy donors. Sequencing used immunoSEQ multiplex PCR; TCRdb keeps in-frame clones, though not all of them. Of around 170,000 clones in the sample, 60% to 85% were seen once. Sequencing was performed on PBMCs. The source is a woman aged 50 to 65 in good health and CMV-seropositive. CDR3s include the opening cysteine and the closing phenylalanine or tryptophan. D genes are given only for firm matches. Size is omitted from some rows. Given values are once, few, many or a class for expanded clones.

CASSPGVNSPLHF	TGTGCCTCCTCCCCGGGAGTAAATTCACCCCTCCACTTT	.	13	few	TRBV30	TRBJ1-6
CASSISAGGLGNTIYF	TGTGCCAGTAGTATATCAGCAGGTGGACTTGGAAACACCATATATTTT	.	16	.	TRBV19	TRBJ1-3
CASSLERRGLLHF	TGTGCCAGCAGCTTAGAGAGGAGGGGACTCCTTCACTTC	.	13	.	TRBV11-3	TRBJ2-7
CASSPLTENYGYTF	TGTGCCAGCAGCCCTCTGACGGAGAACTATGGCTACACCTTC	.	14	.	TRBV5-5	TRBJ1-2
CASRGDRVSRVSDTQYF	TGTGCCAGCAGGGGTGACAGGGTCTCCAGGGTGTCAGATACGCAGTATTTT	TRBD1	17	.	TRBV2	TRBJ2-3
CASSFRGGALSYEQYF	TGTGCCAGCAGTTTTCGCGGGGGGGCCCTCTCCTACGAGCAGTACTTC	TRBD2	16	.	TRBV27	TRBJ2-7
CASSLDPTQTLQAFF	TGTGCCAGCAGCTTGGATCCGACACAGACCCTCCAGGCTTTCTTT	.	15	few	TRBV5-4	TRBJ1-1
CASSAGGPLSGANGLTF	TGTGCCAGTAGTGCAGGGGGCCCCCTCTCTGGGGCCAACGGCCTGACTTTC	TRBD1	17	few	TRBV19	TRBJ2-6
CASSKLAGDTGELFF	TGTGCCAGCAGCAAACTAGCGGGGGACACCGGGGAGCTGTTTTTT	TRBD2	15	.	TRBV11-3	TRBJ2-2
CASSFPREGSGYTF	TGTGCCAGCAGCTTCCCCAGGGAGGGGAGTGGCTACACCTTC	.	14	.	TRBV7-9	TRBJ1-2
CASSPADRLSYEQYF	TGCGCCAGCAGCCCCGCGGACAGGTTATCCTACGAGCAGTACTTC	TRBD1	15	.	TRBV4-1	TRBJ2-7
CASSWDSGTGGPLHF	TGTGCCAGCAGCTGGGACTCCGGGACAGGGGGACCCCTCCACTTT	TRBD1	15	.	TRBV7-2	TRBJ1-6
CATSRYAGTAFRSGANVLTF	TGTGCCACCAGCAGGTACGCCGGGACAGCCTTTCGCTCTGGGGCCAACGTCCTGACTTTC	TRBD1	20	once	TRBV15	TRBJ2-6
CAWSSGQTTYGYTF	TGTGCCTGGAGTTCTGGGCAGACAACCTATGGCTACACCTTC	.	14	.	TRBV30	TRBJ1-2
CSSSSRPGYTF	TGCAGTTCCTCCTCCAGGCCCGGCTACACCTTC	.	11	.	TRBV20-1	TRBJ1-2
CASSLLPTAAGSSSGNTIYF	TGTGCCAGCAGCCTCCTCCCCACAGCAGCCGGGAGCAGCTCTGGAAACACCATATATTTT	.	20	.	TRBV7-8	TRBJ1-3
CASSVGPTGGTDTQYF	TGTGCCAGCAGCGTAGGGCCGACAGGGGGCACAGATACGCAGTATTTT	TRBD1	16	.	TRBV9	TRBJ2-3
CASSQDGYEQYF	TGTGCCAGCAGTCAAGACGGGTACGAGCAGTACTTC	.	12	.	TRBV11-3	TRBJ2-7
CASSLAPGLAGVADTQYF	TGTGCCAGCAGCTTAGCTCCGGGACTAGCGGGGGTCGCAGATACGCAGTATTTT	TRBD2	18	.	TRBV7-2	TRBJ2-3
CASSPGQGTEAFF	TGTGCCAGCAGCCCCGGACAGGGCACTGAAGCTTTCTTT	TRBD1	13	once	TRBV7-3	TRBJ1-1
CAWRPHRWAEAFF	TGTGCCTGGAGGCCCCACAGGTGGGCTGAAGCTTTCTTT	.	13	.	TRBV30	TRBJ1-1
CASRRGLAGSQETQYF	TGTGCCAGCAGAAGAGGACTAGCGGGGTCACAAGAGACCCAGTACTTC	TRBD2	16	.	TRBV7-6	TRBJ2-5
CASSFGTSRETQYF	TGTGCCAGCAGCTTCGGGACTAGTAGGGAGACCCAGTACTTC	TRBD2	14	.	TRBV7-2	TRBJ2-5
CASSSTGSRETQYF	TGTGCCAGCAGCTCTACAGGGTCCAGGGAGACCCAGTACTTC	.	14	.	TRBV7-8	TRBJ2-5
CASSLGQRNTEAFF	TGCGCCAGCAGCTTGGGACAGAGGAACACTGAAGCTTTCTTT	.	14	.	TRBV5-1	TRBJ1-1
CAWTKPPRDEQYF	TGTGCCTGGACCAAACCCCCTCGGGACGAGCAGTACTTC	.	13	.	TRBV30	TRBJ2-7
CASRNSGTGAKNIQYF	TGTGCCAGCAGAAACTCCGGGACAGGGGCCAAAAACATTCAGTACTTC	TRBD1	16	.	TRBV28	TRBJ2-4
CASSPGFESNQPQHF	TGTGCCAGCAGCCCAGGATTTGAAAGCAATCAGCCCCAGCATTTT	.	15	.	TRBV5-8	TRBJ1-5
CASGRDKSTDTQYF	TGTGCCAGCGGCCGGGACAAGAGCACAGATACGCAGTATTTT	.	14	.	TRBV2	TRBJ2-3
CASRGQGAVDEQFF	TGTGCCAGCCGCGGGCAGGGGGCCGTGGATGAGCAGTTCTTC	TRBD1	14	.	TRBV2	TRBJ2-1
CASSLSPSSDTQYF	TGTGCCAGCAGCTTATCCCCTAGTTCCGATACGCAGTATTTT	.	14	few	TRBV7-3	TRBJ2-3
CASSPTSGTHEQFF	TGCGCCAGCAGCCCGACTAGCGGGACTCATGAGCAGTTCTTC	TRBD2	14	once	TRBV5-1	TRBJ2-1
CASSRSLGLAGGHEQFF	TGTGCCAGTAGTCGCTCCTTGGGACTAGCGGGAGGGCATGAGCAGTTCTTC	TRBD2	17	few	TRBV19	TRBJ2-1
CASSHRDSYSNQPQHF	TGTGCCAGCAGCCACCGGGACAGCTATAGCAATCAGCCCCAGCATTTT	TRBD1	16	.	TRBV28	TRBJ1-5
CASSLVQTGELFF	TGTGCCAGCAGCTTAGTCCAAACCGGGGAGCTGTTTTTT	.	13	.	TRBV11-3	TRBJ2-2
CASTLNGGAYNEQFF	TGTGCCAGCACCCTAAACGGGGGGGCCTACAATGAGCAGTTCTTC	TRBD2	15	.	TRBV7-9	TRBJ2-1
CASTRSDTQYF	TGTGCCAGCACCCGGTCAGATACGCAGTATTTT	.	11	.	TRBV6-5	TRBJ2-3
CACRDSYNSPLHF	TGTGCCTGCCGAGACTCCTATAATTCACCCCTCCACTTT	.	13	few	TRBV30	TRBJ1-6
CASSQERAGGGYTF	TGCGCCAGCAGCCAAGAGCGGGCAGGGGGAGGCTACACCTTC	TRBD1	14	.	TRBV4-3	TRBJ1-2
CASSLSVRVYGYTF	TGTGCCAGCAGTTTATCGGTCCGAGTCTATGGCTACACCTTC	.	14	.	TRBV28	TRBJ1-2
CASSEQGREQSPLHF	TGTGCCAGCAGTGAACAGGGGAGGGAGCAATCACCCCTCCACTTT	.	15	.	TRBV2	TRBJ1-6
CASSQDRDRGTGELFF	TGTGCCAGCAGCCAAGACCGGGACAGGGGGACCGGGGAGCTGTTTTTT	TRBD1	16	.	TRBV5-4	TRBJ2-2
CASSPGGGGEEKLFF	TGTGCTAGCAGCCCGGGGGGCGGGGGAGAGGAAAAACTGTTTTTT	.	15	few	TRBV7-7	TRBJ1-4
CASSQEGGGNEKLFF	TGCGCCAGCAGCCAAGAAGGTGGAGGAAATGAAAAACTGTTTTTT	.	15	.	TRBV4-1	TRBJ1-4
CASSLDREDEAFF	TGTGCCAGCAGCTTAGATCGGGAGGATGAAGCTTTCTTT	.	13	.	TRBV7-2	TRBJ1-1
CASSTWNRAYEQYF	TGTGCCAGCAGCACCTGGAACAGGGCCTACGAGCAGTACTTC	.	14	.	TRBV5-6	TRBJ2-7
CASSHRRDTRGTEAFF	TGCGCCAGCAGCCATCGAAGGGACACTAGAGGCACTGAAGCTTTCTTT	.	16	.	TRBV4-3	TRBJ1-1
CASSSILERGGGTDTQYF	TGTGCCAGCAGCTCGATCCTTGAGCGGGGAGGGGGCACAGATACGCAGTATTTT	TRBD2	18	.	TRBV13	TRBJ2-3
CASSLEDRGTGYTF	TGTGCCAGCAGTTTAGAGGACAGGGGGACTGGCTACACCTTC	TRBD1	14	.	TRBV28	TRBJ1-2
CASSPRDRHEKLFF	TGTGCCAGCAGTCCCCGGGACAGACATGAAAAACTGTTTTTT	TRBD1	14	.	TRBV25-1	TRBJ1-4
CASSKRGLEGSYEQYF	TGTGCCAGCAGCAAAAGGGGGCTGGAGGGATCCTACGAGCAGTACTTC	.	16	.	TRBV21-1	TRBJ2-7
CASSISDRTGYTF	TGTGCCAGTAGTATATCTGACAGGACTGGCTACACCTTC	.	13	.	TRBV19	TRBJ1-2
CASSLAGNLGTDTQYF	TGTGCCAGCAGCTTAGCAGGGAACCTGGGCACAGATACGCAGTATTTT	.	16	.	TRBV11-2	TRBJ2-3
CASSLGVAGAQETQYF	TGTGCTAGCAGCTTAGGGGTAGCGGGGGCCCAAGAGACCCAGTACTTC	TRBD2	16	.	TRBV7-7	TRBJ2-5